This record covers a single T cell receptor (beta chain). Its antigen remains unknown. This specimen comes from a study of post-analysis software for immune sequencing data. Background on the study: Clinical courses comprised relapsing-remitting, secondary progressive and progressive-relapsing multiple sclerosis.

Included in the TCR beta cDNA libraries were unique molecular identifiers. Input of roughly 0.95 to 10 million T cells yielded around 460,000 cDNA molecules. Via MiXCR, TCRdb re-called the PCR reads, giving one row per CDR3 protein. The sample shows around 440,000 distinct CDR3 sequences, 45% of them seen only once. Overall study findings and caveats: Controls significantly exceeded multiple sclerosis patients in normalized Chao1 diversity. Samples sharing a preparation batch grouped tightly together when assessed by F measure.

The sequenced sample was blood. The TCR sequence derives from a girl aged 5 to 17 with multiple sclerosis.

CDR3 sequence reads: CATSRDRGIDTQYF. The CDR3 region has the DNA TGTGCCACGAGCCGGGACAGGGGGATAGATACGCAGTATTTT. The V call is TRBV15, the J call TRBJ2-3; 11 bases are a match to TRBD1. Per the germline V gene, CDR1 is LNHNV and CDR2 is YYDKDF (reference sequence). The CDR3 has 14 amino acids. The V segment lost 9 bases and the J segment 5 bases; nucleotides outside the gene matches: 7.